This TCR beta chain was recorded in a study of CD8 T cells in ankylosing spondylitis. Study-wide findings and caveats: Reactive arthritis synovial fluid and blood previously showed some of these motif variants. Significantly higher representation of disease-linked clones was reported for matched ankylosing spondylitis synovial fluid.

This clonotype has at least ten counts. The antigen is unknown. TCR beta libraries were made by quantitative 5'-RACE with molecular barcodes. Each CDR3 protein gets one entry after TCRdb re-called the 5' RACE reads with MiXCR. The sample records some 130,000 distinct CDR3 sequences, approximately 7.3% being singletons. J gave up 0 bases and V 2 bases, and 8 bases lay outside the gene matches. Germline lookup yields CDR1 MNHEY and CDR2 SVGAGI. The CDR3 has 17 amino acids. The chain recombines TRBV6-5 with TRBJ2-7; TRBD2 matches at 9 bases. This receptor was obtained from a female donor with ankylosing spondylitis or in good health (not recorded which). What was sequenced was blood, either unsorted or a sorted T cell fraction (not recorded which). The CDR3 nucleotides read TGTGCCAGCAGTTACGGGGATAGCGGGGGCTTCTCCTACGAGCAGTACTTC. It is translated as CASSYGDSGGFSYEQYF.